Following are 22 T cell receptor beta chains from one sample sequenced in a study of shared clonotypes between healthy human individuals. Naive CD8 cells, CD45RO-negative and positively selected for CCR7, excluded terminally differentiated effector memory CD45RA+ cells. Generated by immunoSEQ multiplex PCR, the TCRdb table keeps only in-frame clones and is missing some. The sample carries roughly 2 million clones, roughly 94% recorded once. Specimen: naive CD8+ T cells sorted from blood. The receptors stem from a man aged 18-30 years in good health.

The rearrangement uses TRBV9 and TRBJ1-3; D is ambiguous. In germline, CDR1 is SGDLS, CDR2 YYNGEE. This CDR3 spans 12 amino acids. V was cut by 1 base and J by 3 bases, with 2 bases left in between. Here the CDR3 DNA reads TGTGCCAGCAGCGTACATGGAAACACCATATATTTT. Amino acids: CASSVHGNTIYF.

The rearrangement links TRBV9 to TRBJ2-1; perhaps TRBD2 as D (5 bases). The CDR3 extends over 13 amino acids. The germline V gene has CDR1 SGDLS and CDR2 YYNGEE. Trimming cost V 2 bases and J 7 bases, with 10 bases left between them. Here the CDR3 reads CASSVYPGNEQFF. DNA of the CDR3: TGTGCCAGCAGCGTCTACCCGGGGAATGAGCAGTTCTTC.

The rearrangement joins TRBV27 to TRBJ1-3, with 7 bases that match TRBD1. This CDR3 has 16 amino acids. The V segment lost 2 bases and the J segment 1 base; nucleotides outside the gene matches: 5. Germline V lookup: CDR1 MNHEY, CDR2 SMNVEV (reference sequence). The CDR3 is CASSLTGVVSGNTIYF. CDR3 nucleotides: TGTGCCAGCAGTTTAACAGGGGTTGTTTCTGGAAACACCATATATTTT.

The V and J genes are TRBV28 and TRBJ2-7; possibly TRBD1 or TRBD2 for D (6 bases each). Germline values: CDR1 MDHEN, CDR2 SYDVKM. The CDR3 totals 15 residues. The V gene lost 1 base and the J gene lost 6 bases, with 16 bases spanning the gap. The CDR3 DNA reads TGTGCCAGCAGTTTATTTGCCCGGGGGCCTCTCGAGCAGTACTTC. Translated, it gives CASSLFARGPLEQYF.

About this clone: The sample holds other DNA sequences that translate to the same CDR3. The V and J genes are TRBV7-9 and TRBJ2-5; D gene unclear. V was clipped by 6 bases and J by 2 bases, with 10 bases between them. The CDR3 runs to 13 residues. From germline, CDR1 is SEHNR and CDR2 FQNEAQ (reference sequence). CDR3 coding DNA: TGTGCCAGCAGACCGGGCGTACAAGAGACCCAGTACTTC. It codes for CASRPGVQETQYF.

With respect to this clone: Other nucleotide sequences from this sample produce the same CDR3. V and J are TRBV27 and TRBJ2-3, with D unresolved. The CDR3 has 12 residues. The germline CDR1 and CDR2 sequences are MNHEY and SMNVEV (reference sequence). Trimming took 4 bases from V and 1 from J, leaving 3 bases between them. The CDR3 sequence: CASSSRTDTQYF. The CDR3 DNA reads as TGTGCCAGCAGTTCCCGCACAGATACGCAGTATTTT.

This sequence joins TRBV12-5 and TRBJ2-7, with D perhaps TRBD1 (6 bases). Deletions cut 1 base from V and 7 bases from J, with 29 bases between. Germline assignment: CDR1 LGHNT and CDR2 FRNRAP. There are 19 residues in the CDR3. CDR3 bases: TGTGCTAGTGGTTTGGAAAATATCCTGGGACACCCACCCCCAGGGGAGCAGTACTTC. It yields the protein CASGLENILGHPPPGEQYF. The full variable domain, completed using reference TRBV12-5 and TRBJ2-7, is DARVTQTPRHKVTEMGQEVTMRCQPILGHNTVFWYRQTMMQGLELLAYFRNRAPLDDSGMPKDRFSAEMPDATLATLKIQPSEPRDSAVYFCASGLENILGHPPPGEQYFGPGTRLTVT.

This sequence joins TRBV7-9 and TRBJ1-2, with a possible D match to TRBD1 (5 bases). V shed 4 bases and J shed 4 bases, with 13 bases lying between them. Germline V gives CDR1 SEHNR, CDR2 FQNEAQ (reference sequence). CDR3 size: 14 residues. The CDR3 DNA reads as TGTGCCAGCAGCTCATTGACAGAGTCCTATGGCTACACCTTC. Its translation: CASSSLTESYGYTF.

The V and J genes are TRBV5-4 and TRBJ2-1, with TRBD1 identical over 8 bases. Germline loops: CDR1 SGHNT, CDR2 YYREEE (reference sequence). This CDR3 comprises 13 residues. Trimming took 9 bases from V and 5 from J; bases not matched to a gene: 7. The DNA for the CDR3 is TGTGCCACCCCAGGGGGCGCCAACAATGAGCAGTTCTTC. Translation gives CATPGGANNEQFF.

The CDR3 loop is CASSDYGQQFF. DNA of the CDR3: TGTGCCAGCAGTGACTACGGGCAGCAGTTCTTC. V and J are TRBV6-1 and TRBJ2-1, with D unclear. Germline V lookup: CDR1 MNHNS, CDR2 SASEGT. This CDR3 has 11 amino acids. Trimming stripped 3 bases from V and 11 bases from J, with 8 bases between.

For this clone: Other DNA sequences from this sample encode an identical CDR3 as well. The chain links TRBV5-6 to TRBJ2-7; 8 nucleotides line up with TRBD1. Germline V gene lookup returns CDR1 SGHDT and CDR2 YYEEEE. With V trimmed by 4 bases and J by 2 bases, 5 bases remained unmatched. The CDR3 has 14 amino acids. The CDR3 region has the DNA TGTGCCAGCAGCCCAGGGACAGGAGCCTACGAGCAGTACTTC. Protein product: CASSPGTGAYEQYF.

The chain is built from TRBV11-2 and TRBJ2-5; TRBD2 aligns across 9 bases. The germline V gene has CDR1 SGHAT and CDR2 FQNNGV. The J segment lost 3 bases and the V segment lost 1 base, leaving 3 bases of the junction unmatched. The CDR3 has 15 residues. The CDR3 here is CASSLAVAGEETQYF. The CDR3 nucleotides are TGTGCCAGCAGCTTAGCGGTAGCGGGGGAAGAGACCCAGTACTTC.

V and J are TRBV5-1 and TRBJ1-2; a possible D gene is TRBD1 (6 bases). The germline V and J ends were trimmed by 5 bases and 3 bases, with 20 bases remaining between them. The CDR3 is 16 amino acids. The V gene's germline CDR1 is SGHRS and CDR2 YFSETQ. CDR3 sequence reads: CASSSDSTGGHYGYTF. The CDR3 DNA reads TGCGCCAGCAGTTCTGATTCGACAGGAGGCCACTATGGCTACACCTTC.

The chain links TRBV4-2 to TRBJ1-2; D gene unclear. Per germline, CDR1 LGHNA and CDR2 YNFKEQ. V lost 3 bases, J lost 4 bases, and 18 bases lay in between. The CDR3 has 16 amino acids. CDR3: CASSQNHWESTYGYTF. The CDR3 bases are TGTGCCAGCAGCCAGAACCACTGGGAGTCTACCTATGGCTACACCTTC.

The gene calls are TRBV10-2 and TRBJ1-4; the match to TRBD1 covers 7 bases. The V segment lost 5 bases and the J segment 4 bases; nucleotides outside the gene matches: 10. Germline V lookup: CDR1 WSHSY, CDR2 SAAADI. This CDR3 comprises 16 residues. The CDR3 reads CASSPTPGQLNEKLFF. Written as DNA, the CDR3 is TGCGCCAGCAGTCCCACTCCGGGACAGCTTAATGAAAAACTGTTTTTT.

The chain combines TRBV11-2 with TRBJ1-3; 8 bases are a match to TRBD1. J was trimmed by 2 bases and V by 6 bases; bases with no gene match: 9. Germline V gene lookup returns CDR1 SGHAT and CDR2 FQNNGV. The length of the CDR3 is 16 residues. As DNA, the CDR3 is TGTGCCAGCAGATCTGACAGGGGTTTTGCTGGAAACACCATATATTTT. It yields the protein CASRSDRGFAGNTIYF. The complete variable domain, with remaining parts taken from reference TRBV11-2 and TRBJ1-3, reads EAGVAQSPRYKIIEKRQSVAFWCNPISGHATLYWYQQILGQGPKLLIQFQNNGVVDDSQLPKDRFSAERLKGVDSTLKIQPAKLEDSAVYLCASRSDRGFAGNTIYFGEGSWLTVV.

Only one count was recorded for this clone. J is TRBJ1-2 and V is TRBV27; D may be TRBD1 (6 bases). The V and J ends lost 2 bases and 4 bases respectively, with 11 bases between them. CDR1 and CDR2 (germline): MNHEY, SMNVEV (reference sequence). The CDR3 length is 14 residues. CDR3 sequence: CASSLNWGPYGYTF. The CDR3 region has the DNA TGTGCCAGCAGTTTAAATTGGGGGCCCTATGGCTACACCTTC.

J is TRBJ2-1 and V is TRBV4-3; 11 bases are shared with TRBD2. V shed 0 bases, J shed 6 bases, and the junction held 4 bases outside the gene matches. Germline V CDR1 and CDR2: LGHNA, YSLEER. CDR3 size: 16 residues. The CDR3 loop reads CASSQESSGRSNEQFF. The CDR3 bases are TGCGCCAGCAGCCAAGAGTCTAGCGGGAGGTCCAATGAGCAGTTCTTC.

This chain's CDR3 is CATSRTPGLNTGELFF. CDR3 sequence (DNA): TGTGCCACCAGCAGAACCCCGGGACTGAACACCGGGGAGCTGTTTTTT. V is TRBV15 and J is TRBJ2-2, with TRBD2 as a possible D gene (6 bases). Trimming removed 2 bases at V and 1 base at J, with 11 bases between. This CDR3 comprises 16 residues. CDR1 LNHNV and CDR2 YYDKDF come from the germline V gene (reference sequence).

V gene TRBV4-1 combines with J gene TRBJ2-7, with D perhaps matching TRBD1 (5 bases). Germline V gene sequence: CDR1 MGHRA, CDR2 YSYEKL. With 3 bases removed from V and 2 bases from J, the gap between germline ends came to 20 bases. The CDR3 spans 17 residues. CDR3 amino acids: CASSHPRRDSATYEQYF. CDR3 sequence (DNA): TGCGCCAGCAGCCACCCTCGGCGCGACAGTGCTACCTACGAGCAGTACTTC.

A word on this clone: The sample holds other DNA sequences that translate to the same CDR3. V usage is TRBV30 and J usage is TRBJ2-7; TRBD2 matches 8 bases. Germline V gene sequence: CDR1 GTSNPN, CDR2 SVGIG (reference sequence). J gave up 5 bases and V 4 bases, and 4 bases lay outside the gene matches. This CDR3 spans 12 amino acids. This CDR3 reads CAWKAGGDEQYF. In DNA, the CDR3 is TGTGCCTGGAAGGCGGGAGGCGACGAGCAGTACTTC.

The V and J genes are TRBV28 and TRBJ1-5, with D unclear. V dropped 3 bases and J dropped 1 base, with 10 bases sitting between them. The CDR3 extends over 15 amino acids. Germline V gene sequence: CDR1 MDHEN, CDR2 SYDVKM. The CDR3 here is CASSFSYVSNQPQHF. For the CDR3, the DNA is TGTGCCAGCAGTTTCTCTTATGTCAGCAATCAGCCCCAGCATTTT.